Listed here are 4 T cell receptor beta chains from one sample, sequenced in a study of tumor-infiltrating lymphocytes in primary liver carcinoma (dated by TCRdb to 2015 to 2018). Blood RNA was extracted from unsorted whole blood using TRIzol reagent, and germline DNA was obtained with the DNeasy Blood & Tissue kit. These reads were obtained on an Illumina HiSeq 2500. Starting from approximately 500 ng total RNA, TCRbeta-specific cDNA was produced by reverse transcription with a constant-region primer and ProtoScript II reverse transcriptase. Three nested multiplex PCR rounds, following a slightly modified ARM-PCR procedure, were used to build the TCRbeta libraries. Multiplex TRBV1-TRBV30 forward primers and a Cbeta reverse primer were used in the first two PCR rounds, each of which was run for around 9 cycles. In TCRdb, the public reads were trimmed at Q25 with fastp and aligned with MiXCR, with productive beta chains retained. Every distinct CDR3 protein forms one entry, paired with its most common genes and DNA. This sample is represented by 150,000 to 200,000 distinct CDR3 sequences; 50% to 75% of them were singletons. The ten largest clones add up to 72% of the sample.

Sequencing used peripheral blood. Receptor source: a man aged 40-55 years with primary liver carcinoma and hepatitis B virus infection.

The sample holds one count of this clonotype. The chain combines TRBV28 with TRBJ2-3; D call uncertain. The CDR3 is 12 residues long. Germline V gene lookup returns CDR1 MDHEN and CDR2 SYDVKM. The V gene lost 6 bases and the J gene lost 2 bases, with 6 bases spanning the gap. This CDR3 reads CASRQPTDTQYF. The CDR3, as DNA: TGTGCCAGCAGACAGCCCACAGATACGCAGTATTTT.

As regards this clonotype: No conserved phenylalanine or tryptophan is present at the end of the CDR3, so a read error is the likely explanation. The chain employs TRBV12-3 or TRBV12-4 and TRBJ2-7, with TRBD1 matching over 9 bases. The CDR3 length is 15 residues. The J segment lost 7 bases and the V segment lost 5 bases, leaving 12 bases of the junction unmatched. The CDR3 spells CASSPGQGISWEQYS. The CDR3 DNA sequence: TGTGCCAGCAGTCCGGGACAGGGTATTTCTTGGGAGCAGTACTCC.

This clonotype was seen only once. Given a much more abundant clone one base away, this may be a read error. The V and J genes are TRBV10-3 and TRBJ2-3; weak D call: TRBD1 (6 bases). The CDR3 extends over 15 amino acids. Germline CDR1 reads ENHRY; CDR2 reads SYGVKD. In DNA, the CDR3 is TGTGCCATCAGCCCCAGGGGTACCCTCACAGTTACGCAGTATTTT. It specifies CAISPRGTLTVTQYF.

The chain joins TRBV11-2 to TRBJ2-1; 7 nucleotides match TRBD2. This CDR3 comprises 13 residues. Germline CDR1 reads SGHAT; CDR2 reads FQNNGV. The CDR3 is CASSSGLYNEQFF. The CDR3 DNA reads as TGTGCTAGTAGTAGCGGGTTATACAATGAGCAGTTCTTC.